Below are 23 T cell receptor beta chains sequenced from a single sample in a study of cytomegalovirus exposure and HLA in healthy donors. PCR involved 60 Vbeta and 13 Jbeta primers. The table came from immunoSEQ multiplex PCR; TCRdb's copy has only in-frame clones and leaves some out. The sample has over 110,000 clones; around 82% are singletons. The sequenced sample consisted of PBMCs. The receptors originated from a middle-aged woman in good health and CMV-seropositive.

The chain links TRBV9 to TRBJ2-3, with D perhaps TRBD2 (6 bases). The V end was cut by 0 bases, the J end by 4 bases, with 12 bases between. The CDR3 length is 15 residues. Germline-derived CDR1 and CDR2 are SGDLS and YYNGEE. In DNA form, the CDR3 reads TGTGCCAGCAGCGTAGCGGGGGAAGGGGCAGATACGCAGTATTTT. This encodes CASSVAGEGADTQYF.

This chain joins TRBV6-5 and TRBJ2-7, with 7 bases lining up with TRBD1. The CDR3 loop spans 12 amino acids. The V gene end was trimmed by 8 bases and the J gene end by 5 bases; junction bases not matched to a gene: 6. Germline CDR1 MNHEY, CDR2 SVGAGI. CDR3 protein: CASGTENDEQYF. The DNA for the CDR3 is TGTGCCAGCGGGACAGAAAACGACGAGCAGTACTTC.

V usage is TRBV5-1 and J usage is TRBJ2-7, with 10 bases lining up with TRBD1. With 3 bases clipped from V and 6 bases from J, the junction kept 3 bases outside the gene matches. The germline gives CDR1 SGHRS, CDR2 YFSETQ. The CDR3 loop spans 13 amino acids. CDR3 sequence: CASSSGQGSEQYF. The CDR3 DNA reads TGCGCCAGCAGCTCGGGACAGGGGTCCGAGCAGTACTTC.

The chain uses TRBV7-2 and TRBJ1-1; 7 bases fit TRBD1. Germline V gene sequence: CDR1 SGHTA, CDR2 FQGNSA. J gave up 4 bases and V 5 bases, and 7 bases lay outside the gene matches. The length of the CDR3 is 14 residues. Here the CDR3 reads CASSTRQGSTEAFF. DNA of the CDR3: TGTGCCAGCAGCACCAGACAGGGATCCACTGAAGCTTTCTTT.

This clone has more than one count but fewer than ten. The rearrangement links TRBV7-8 to TRBJ2-2; 8 bases are shared with TRBD1. V dropped 6 bases and J dropped 7; count of bases not matched to a gene: 7. The CDR3 sequence is 14 residues long. CDR1 is SGHVS and CDR2 is FQNEAQ in the germline V gene. The CDR3 DNA reads as TGTGCCAGCAGAGGACAGGGAGCGGTCGGGGAGCTGTTTTTT. Its protein product is CASRGQGAVGELFF. Complete variable domain (other parts from reference TRBV7-8 and TRBJ2-2): GAGVSQSPRYKVAKRGQDVALRCDPISGHVSLFWYQQALGQGPEFLTYFQNEAQLDKSGLPSDRFFAERPEGSVSTLKIQRTQQEDSAVYLCASRGQGAVGELFFGEGSRLTVL.

The chain joins TRBV6-6 to TRBJ2-1; 7 nucleotides align to TRBD2. This CDR3 comprises 15 residues. The V gene end was trimmed by 5 bases and the J gene end by 2 bases; junction bases not matched to a gene: 6. The germline V gene has CDR1 MNHNY and CDR2 SVGAGI (reference sequence). The CDR3 nucleotides read TGTGCCAGCAGTAAAAGCGGGACGACCTACAATGAGCAGTTCTTC. It is translated as CASSKSGTTYNEQFF.

V gene TRBV4-1 combines with J gene TRBJ1-1, with D possibly TRBD1 on 6 matching bases. CDR3 length: 15 amino acids. Germline CDR1 and CDR2: MGHRA and YSYEKL. Deletions cut 3 bases from V and 1 base from J, with 12 bases between. The CDR3: CASSQRGTSNTEAFF. The CDR3 nucleotides read TGCGCCAGCAGCCAGAGGGGGACATCGAACACTGAAGCTTTCTTT.

The chain couples TRBV5-1 to TRBJ2-1, with a weak D call TRBD2 (6 bases). This CDR3 has 15 residues. Germline CDR1 is SGHRS and CDR2 is YFSETQ. V lost 5 bases and J lost 7, with 19 bases in between. This chain's CDR3 is CASRVASSGRNEQFF. The CDR3, as DNA: TGCGCCAGCAGGGTGGCCTCATCAGGGAGGAATGAGCAGTTCTTC. Filled out from reference TRBV5-1 and TRBJ2-1, the complete variable domain reads KAGVTQTPRYLIKTRGQQVTLSCSPISGHRSVSWYQQTPGQGLQFLFEYFSETQRNKGNFPGRFSGRQFSNSRSEMNVSTLELGDSALYLCASRVASSGRNEQFFGPGTRLTVL.

The chain recombines TRBV5-8 with TRBJ2-3; TRBD2 matches at 8 bases. The V and J ends lost 8 bases and 4 bases, in that order; junction bases with no gene match: 15. Germline V gene sequence: CDR1 SGHTS, CDR2 YDEGEE. The CDR3 covers 16 residues. The CDR3 coding sequence is TGTGCCAGAGGGAGATGGGGACTAGAGTTGGCAGATACGCAGTATTTT. The encoded protein is CARGRWGLELADTQYF.

The J gene is TRBJ1-5, the V gene TRBV6-1; TRBD1 might be the D (5 bases). V was cut by 4 bases and J by 4 bases, with 11 bases left in between. The V gene's germline CDR1 is MNHNS and CDR2 SASEGT. CDR3 length equals 14 residues. The CDR3 DNA sequence: TGTGCCAGCAGTGTCTGGGACTCAAATCAGCCCCAGCATTTT. Residues: CASSVWDSNQPQHF.

The chain links TRBV7-8 to TRBJ1-5; the D gene is possibly TRBD1 (5 bases). Germline V gene data show CDR1 as SGHVS and CDR2 as FQNEAQ. V was clipped by 0 bases and J by 1 base, with 10 bases between them. This CDR3 is built from 16 residues. The CDR3 spells CASSLASGGSNQPQHF. The CDR3, as DNA: TGTGCCAGCAGCTTAGCGTCGGGGGGAAGCAATCAGCCCCAGCATTTT.

This chain joins TRBV4-1 and TRBJ2-3, with 14 bases identical to TRBD2. V dropped 3 bases and J dropped 0; count of bases not matched to a gene: 5. Germline V gene lookup returns CDR1 MGHRA and CDR2 YSYEKL. CDR3 length: 18 residues. In DNA, the CDR3 is TGCGCCAGCAGCCAGGGACTAGCGGGGGTCATTAGCACAGATACGCAGTATTTT. It encodes CASSQGLAGVISTDTQYF.

This clone appeared a single time. The DNA for the CDR3 is TGTGCCAGCAGTTGGGGGGGCCGCTACGAGCAGTACTTC. Its translation is CASSWGGRYEQYF. This chain uses TRBV6-1 with TRBJ2-7; D is perhaps TRBD2 (7 bases). CDR1 MNHNS and CDR2 SASEGT come from the germline V gene. The CDR3 loop spans 13 amino acids. V lost 5 bases, J lost 3 bases, and 11 bases lay in between.

This rearrangement joins TRBV19 to TRBJ1-5, with 10 bases fitting TRBD1. Germline-derived CDR1 and CDR2 are LNHDA and SQIVND (reference sequence). The CDR3 covers 14 residues. The V segment lost 5 bases and the J segment 7 bases; nucleotides outside the gene matches: 5. The CDR3 is CASSWDRGRQPQHF. The CDR3 coding sequence is TGTGCCAGTAGTTGGGACAGGGGCAGACAGCCCCAGCATTTT. Complete variable domain (other parts from reference TRBV19 and TRBJ1-5): DGGITQSPKYLFRKEGQNVTLSCEQNLNHDAMYWYRQDPGQGLRLIYYSQIVNDFQKGDIAEGYSVSREKKESFPLTVTSAQKNPTAFYLCASSWDRGRQPQHFGDGTRLSIL.

The V and J genes are TRBV4-1 and TRBJ2-7; 7 positions match TRBD2. CDR3 length equals 14 residues. V shed 5 bases and J 2 bases; nucleotides not matched to a gene: 6. Germline V lookup: CDR1 MGHRA, CDR2 YSYEKL. CDR3 sequence (DNA): TGCGCCAGCAGCAGGACTAGAGACGCCTACGAGCAGTACTTC. It is translated as CASSRTRDAYEQYF.

The V call is TRBV18, the J call TRBJ1-3; D gene unclear. The CDR3 is 15 amino acids. Trimming stripped 6 bases from V and 0 bases from J, with 12 bases between. Germline V gene lookup returns CDR1 KGHSH and CDR2 LQKENI. The CDR3 protein is CASSRPLSSGNTIYF. CDR3 DNA: TGTGCCAGCTCCAGGCCTTTGAGCTCTGGAAACACCATATATTTT.

The CDR3 coding sequence is TGTGCCAGCAGCCTCCGGACAGACCAAGAGACCCAGTACTTC. It encodes CASSLRTDQETQYF. The chain carries TRBV7-6 and TRBJ2-5; tentatively, D is TRBD1 (6 bases). Trimming shortened V by 5 bases and J by 0 bases, and 10 bases separated the two germline ends. The CDR3 loop spans 14 amino acids. Germline V gene lookup returns CDR1 SGHVS and CDR2 FNYEAQ.

The chain links TRBV5-6 to TRBJ2-1; 11 bases align to TRBD2. CDR1 is SGHDT and CDR2 is YYEEEE in the germline V gene. The J segment lost 8 bases and the V segment lost 3 bases, leaving 16 bases of the junction unmatched. The CDR3 consists of 18 residues. Here the CDR3 reads CASSWGRGTSGRRDEQFF. The DNA for the CDR3 is TGTGCCAGCAGCTGGGGTCGCGGCACTAGCGGGAGAAGAGATGAGCAGTTCTTC.

The chain is built from TRBV5-1 and TRBJ2-7; D is possibly TRBD2 (5 bases). Per the germline V gene, CDR1 is SGHRS and CDR2 is YFSETQ. The CDR3 consists of 13 residues. The ends were cut back, 3 bases at V and 6 bases at J, with 13 bases in the middle. DNA of the CDR3: TGCGCCAGCAGCTCCTCCGTCGGAGGCGAGCAGTACTTC. Protein sequence: CASSSSVGGEQYF.

V usage is TRBV5-1 and J usage is TRBJ2-1, with 14 bases that match TRBD2. The CDR3 spans 18 residues. Germline V gives CDR1 SGHRS, CDR2 YFSETQ. Trimming removed 3 bases from V and 0 bases from J; junction bases left unmatched: 5. The CDR3 protein is CASSYTTSGRASYNEQFF. DNA for the CDR3: TGCGCCAGCAGCTATACGACTAGCGGGAGGGCCTCCTACAATGAGCAGTTCTTC.

The chain uses TRBV7-9 and TRBJ2-1, with 7 bases aligning to TRBD2. The CDR3 sequence is 16 residues long. Germline trimming cut 1 base from V and 6 bases from J; bases unmatched to any gene: 9. The germline CDR1 and CDR2 sequences are SEHNR and FQNEAQ (reference sequence). The CDR3 spells CASSLGGGSYVNEQFF. The CDR3 DNA reads as TGTGCCAGCAGCTTAGGGGGCGGGAGTTACGTCAATGAGCAGTTCTTC.

The chain has TRBV7-2 and TRBJ2-2; no firm D call. This CDR3 spans 15 amino acids. CDR1 and CDR2 (germline): SGHTA, FQGNSA. V was cut by 3 bases and J by 0 bases, with 8 bases left in between. CDR3 sequence: CASSFLSANTGELFF. The CDR3 DNA is TGTGCCAGCAGCTTTCTGTCGGCGAACACCGGGGAGCTGTTTTTT.

As for this clone: Germline is not matched at one junction end, which may reflect a read error. This sequence joins TRBV5-8 and TRBJ2-3; D is perhaps TRBD2 (5 bases). This CDR3 is 12 amino acids long. From germline, CDR1 is SGHTS and CDR2 YDEGEE. CDR3 coding DNA: TGTGCCAGCAGCACACTTTTTGGGAACGGAGGTTTT. This gives the protein CASSTLFGNGGF.